The rows below give T cell receptor beta chains drawn from one sample of a study of blood T cells in healthy people across ages. TCRdb ran MiXCR on the 5' RACE reads and lists one entry per CDR3 protein. The repertoire consists of 1.5 million to 2 million distinct CDR3 sequences, with 28% occurring once and the leading ten covering approximately 7.7%. The sample was blood. Receptor source: a young woman in good health. Both conserved end residues are part of each CDR3. Clone size, where shown, is once, few, many, or a class for clones that have expanded.

many TRBV10-3 CAIGAGNQPPYEQYF
few TRBV20-1 CSARIRTSEGVFETQYF
NA TRBV20-1 CSALRDSNQPQHF
NA TRBV7-3 CASSLTSYTEAFF
NA TRBV11-2 CASSRPGTNTQYF
NA TRBV7-9 CASSLVRVADYGYTF
NA TRBV6-2/TRBV6-3 CASSYSPRIRGYGYTF
NA TRBV7-9 CASSFSQNTGELFF
once TRBV10-2 CAGSDGLAGPSSYNEQYF
many TRBV12-3/TRBV12-4 CASSPQGLPPYEQYF
few TRBV30 CAWSGLTEKGYEQYF
many TRBV20-1 CSARDAGTNYGYTF
few TRBV4-3 CASSQDSPDRSSGNTIYF
NA TRBV5-1 CASSFNAGVYLDTQYF
many TRBV7-3 CASSLGTSGVGEQFF
NA TRBV29-1 CSVDIRGLNSYEQYF
NA TRBV29-1 CSVEGTGGYTF
few TRBV5-4 CPSSQGTPSIANCGYTF
few TRBV12-5 CASDMPGLAGVSDTQYF
NA TRBV7-2 CASSLGSGSEAFF
NA TRBV4-1 CASSQDLASYGYTF
NA TRBV7-9 CASSLVGMDNEQYF
many TRBV4-1 CASSRTGTGGLYEQYF
many TRBV6-6 CASSYSPASSYNSPLHF
many TRBV29-1 CSGWTDYDEQFF
few TRBV5-1 CASSSGSGTSPLHF
NA TRBV3-1 CASSQGTPAGYTF
NA TRBV5-1 CAGSSRQGGPVYEQYF
NA TRBV5-6 CASSLYAGRGYEQYF
NA TRBV3-1 CASSQLNAQYF
few TRBV3-1 CASSPSGAGQFF
few TRBV18 CASSPVRGLEQFF
NA TRBV3-1 CASSPGTLSTEAFF
NA TRBV28 CASSFVSEYDQETQYF